These 4 T cell receptor beta chains came from one sample sequenced in a study of metastatic and nonmetastatic thyroid tumors. TCRdb reprocessed the PCR reads using MiXCR. The data contain 39,000 or so clones, around 20% of them singletons. Prior to thyroid surgery, none of the patients had received any treatment. The sequenced sample consisted of blood. Receptors originate from a female donor with papillary thyroid cancer or a benign thyroid nodule (not recorded which). Some clones in this sample may be carry-over from other donors' samples.

This clone occurred many times. The V and J genes are TRBV6-4 and TRBJ2-1; 14 positions match TRBD2. Per the germline V gene, CDR1 is MRHNA and CDR2 is SNTAGT. With V trimmed by 6 bases and J by 6 bases, 4 bases remained unmatched. The CDR3 consists of 15 residues. The CDR3 region has the DNA TGTGCCAGCAGCGCTGGGACTAGCGGGAGCAATGAGCAGTTCTTC. It translates to CASSAGTSGSNEQFF.

The chain links TRBV20-1 to TRBJ2-1; TRBD2 matches at 10 bases. The CDR3 sequence is 14 residues long. With 3 bases clipped from V and 4 bases from J, the junction kept 3 bases outside the gene matches. Germline V gene sequence: CDR1 DFQATT, CDR2 SNEGSKA (reference sequence). The CDR3 loop reads CSARPLAGYNEQFF. CDR3 DNA sequence: TGCAGTGCTAGGCCACTAGCGGGATACAATGAGCAGTTCTTC.

V and J are TRBV4-1 and TRBJ2-7, with 7 bases aligning to TRBD2. In germline, CDR1 is MGHRA, CDR2 YSYEKL. CDR3 size: 16 residues. Germline trimming cut 3 bases from V and 0 bases from J; bases unmatched to any gene: 8. Here the CDR3 reads CASSHGAGSSSYEQYF. DNA of the CDR3: TGCGCCAGCAGCCATGGAGCGGGATCCAGCTCCTACGAGCAGTACTTC.

The chain joins TRBV20-1 to TRBJ1-4; tentative D call: TRBD1 (5 bases). V lost 2 bases and J 10 bases, leaving 26 bases between the germline ends. The CDR3 runs to 17 residues. Germline V gives CDR1 DFQATT, CDR2 SNEGSKA (reference sequence). The CDR3, as DNA: TGCAGTGCTAGATCATCGCGTGATTTCTCCAGGGAGGGAAAACTGTTTTTT. Amino acid sequence: CSARSSRDFSREGKLFF.